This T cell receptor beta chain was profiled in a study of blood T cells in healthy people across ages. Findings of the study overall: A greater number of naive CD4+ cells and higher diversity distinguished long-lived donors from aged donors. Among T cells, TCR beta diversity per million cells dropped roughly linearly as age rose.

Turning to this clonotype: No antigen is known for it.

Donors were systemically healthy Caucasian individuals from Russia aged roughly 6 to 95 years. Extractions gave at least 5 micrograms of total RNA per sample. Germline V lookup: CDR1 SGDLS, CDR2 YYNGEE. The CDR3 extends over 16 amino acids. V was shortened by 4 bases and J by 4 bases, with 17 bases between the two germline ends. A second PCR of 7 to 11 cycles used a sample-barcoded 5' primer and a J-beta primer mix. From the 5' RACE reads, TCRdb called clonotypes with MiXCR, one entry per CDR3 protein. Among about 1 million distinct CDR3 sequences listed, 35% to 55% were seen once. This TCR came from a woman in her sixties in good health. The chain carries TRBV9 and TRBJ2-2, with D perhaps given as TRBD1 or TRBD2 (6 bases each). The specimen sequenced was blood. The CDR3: CASSRGQVIVTGELFF. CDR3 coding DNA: TGTGCCAGCAGCCGGGGGCAGGTGATAGTCACCGGGGAGCTGTTTTTT. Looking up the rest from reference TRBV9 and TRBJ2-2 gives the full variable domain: DSGVTQTPKHLITATGQRVTLRCSPRSGDLSVYWYQQSLDQGLQFLIQYYNGEERAKGNILERFSAQQFPDLHSELNLSSLELGDSALYFCASSRGQVIVTGELFFGEGSRLTVL.